Shown below are 7 T cell receptor beta chains from a single sample sequenced in a study of T cell repertoires in cytomegalovirus infection. TCRdb recomputed calls from the reads with MiXCR, one row per CDR3 protein. Of 200,000 to 250,000 distinct CDR3 sequences listed, around 6.6% are singletons. The material sequenced was PBMCs. The origin of the receptors is a human donor in good health (CMV status not recorded). Some clones in this sample may be carry-over from other donors' samples.

V and J are TRBV5-6 and TRBJ1-1, with D hard to call. Germline CDR1 SGHDT, CDR2 YYEEEE. CDR3 length: 16 residues. V was shortened by 2 bases and J by 2 bases, with 16 bases between the two germline ends. CDR3 amino acids: CASSLGWPSSNTEAFF. The CDR3 DNA reads as TGTGCCAGCAGCTTAGGGTGGCCGTCGTCCAACACTGAAGCTTTCTTT.

This clonotype was counted at least ten times. The CDR3 here is CASSWDRGAYEQYF. CDR3 sequence (DNA): TGTGCCAGCAGTTGGGACAGGGGTGCCTACGAGCAGTACTTC. The V call is TRBV28, the J call TRBJ2-7, with 10 bases matching TRBD1. With 4 bases clipped from V and 2 bases from J, the junction kept 2 bases outside the gene matches. Germline V gene data show CDR1 as MDHEN and CDR2 as SYDVKM. The length of the CDR3 is 14 residues.

This clonotype was seen ten or more times. The chain is built from TRBV13 and TRBJ2-5; 13 positions match TRBD2. V shed 4 bases and J 4 bases; nucleotides not matched to a gene: 3. The CDR3 totals 15 residues. The germline V gene encodes CDR1 PRHDT and CDR2 FYEKMQ (reference sequence). The CDR3 loop reads CASSWGTSGVETQYF. The DNA of the CDR3 is TGTGCCAGCAGCTGGGGGACTAGCGGGGTAGAGACCCAGTACTTC.

In the case of this clonotype: A much larger clone sits a single nucleotide away, making a read error possible. The chain links TRBV29-1 to TRBJ1-4, with TRBD1 matching 10 bases. The germline gives CDR1 SQVTM, CDR2 ANQGSEA. The J segment lost 8 bases and the V segment lost 5 bases, leaving 5 bases of the junction unmatched. CDR3 length: 13 amino acids. In DNA form, the CDR3 reads TGCAGCGTTTTGGACAGGGGGACCGAAAAACTGTTTTTT. Its protein product is CSVLDRGTEKLFF. The whole variable domain, filled in from reference TRBV29-1 and TRBJ1-4, reads SAVISQKPSRDICQRGTSLTIQCQVDSQVTMMFWYRQQPGQSLTLIATANQGSEATYESGFVIDKFPISRPNLTFSTLTVSNMSPEDSSIYLCSVLDRGTEKLFFGSGTQLSVL.

This clonotype was counted many times. The DNA of the CDR3 is TGTGCCAGCAGTTACTCAAGGAGGACAGGGTGGAACACTGAAGCTTTCTTT. The encoded protein is CASSYSRRTGWNTEAFF. J is TRBJ1-1 and V is TRBV6-2 or TRBV6-3; 8 bases are a match to TRBD1. Germline V gene data show CDR1 as MNHEY and CDR2 as SVGEGT. The CDR3 covers 17 residues. V gave up 0 bases and J gave up 1 base; unmatched junction bases: 7.

In this sample, this clonotype turned up many times. This chain uses TRBV7-9 with TRBJ1-2; 8 bases map to TRBD1. Germline V lookup: CDR1 SEHNR, CDR2 FQNEAQ (reference sequence). The CDR3 is made up of 16 amino acids. Trimming took 4 bases from V and 7 from J; bases not matched to a gene: 14. The CDR3 reads CASSSTQATGVGGYTF. CDR3 sequence (DNA): TGTGCCAGCAGCTCCACCCAAGCGACAGGGGTAGGTGGCTACACCTTC.

This clonotype was recorded many times. The chain employs TRBV20-1 and TRBJ1-5, with TRBD1 identical over 10 bases. The CDR3 consists of 16 residues. Trimming at V came to 6 bases and at J to 1 base, leaving 9 bases not matched to a gene. The germline CDR1 and CDR2 sequences are DFQATT and SNEGSKA (reference sequence). In DNA form, the CDR3 reads TGCAGTGCAACCGGACAGGGGGGATGGAGCAATCAGCCCCAGCATTTT. Its protein product is CSATGQGGWSNQPQHF.